This T cell receptor (beta chain) was recovered during a study of CD8 T cells in Susac syndrome. Whole-study findings and limits: It was acknowledged in the study that the number of individuals who were included in its TCR sequencing and HLA analysis was relatively small.

About this clonotype itself: The antigen is not known.

Sequencing of TCR beta was carried out in blood CD8+ and CD4+ T cells. CDR3 length equals 16 residues. Trimming stripped 5 bases from V and 7 bases from J, with 23 bases between. Germline V CDR1 and CDR2: MNHEY, SVGEGT. RNA was extracted with the RNeasy kit, and a quantity of about 0.45 to 1 ug was reverse transcribed using random hexamers. Using its own MiXCR run on the immunoSEQ multiplex PCR reads, TCRdb lists one record per CDR3 protein. The table lists fewer than 250,000 distinct CDR3 sequences, 90% to 95% of them singletons. Sequenced input: CD8+ T cells from PBMCs. This sequence joins TRBV6-2 or TRBV6-3 and TRBJ2-5; D is uncertain. This clonotype was obtained from a human donor with multiple sclerosis. CDR3 coding DNA: TGTGCCAGCAGTCCCCGATTAATTAAACTCCTAAGGACCCAGTACTTC. Translation gives CASSPRLIKLLRTQYF.